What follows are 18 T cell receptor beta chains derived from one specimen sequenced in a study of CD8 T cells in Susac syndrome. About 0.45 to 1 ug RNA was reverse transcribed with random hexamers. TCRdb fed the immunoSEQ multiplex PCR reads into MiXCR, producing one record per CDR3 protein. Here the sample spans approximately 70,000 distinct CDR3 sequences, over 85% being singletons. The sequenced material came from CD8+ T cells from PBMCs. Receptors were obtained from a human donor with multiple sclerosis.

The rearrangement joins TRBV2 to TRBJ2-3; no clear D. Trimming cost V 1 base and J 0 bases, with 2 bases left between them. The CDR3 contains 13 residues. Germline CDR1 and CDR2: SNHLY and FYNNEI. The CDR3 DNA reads TGTGCCAGCAGTGAAGACAGCACAGATACGCAGTATTTT. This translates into CASSEDSTDTQYF.

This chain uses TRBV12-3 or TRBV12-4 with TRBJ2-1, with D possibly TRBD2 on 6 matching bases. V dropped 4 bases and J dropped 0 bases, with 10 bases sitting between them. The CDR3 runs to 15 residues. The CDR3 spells CASSSREPSYNEQFF. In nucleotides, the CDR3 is TGTGCCAGCAGTTCACGGGAGCCCTCCTACAATGAGCAGTTCTTC.

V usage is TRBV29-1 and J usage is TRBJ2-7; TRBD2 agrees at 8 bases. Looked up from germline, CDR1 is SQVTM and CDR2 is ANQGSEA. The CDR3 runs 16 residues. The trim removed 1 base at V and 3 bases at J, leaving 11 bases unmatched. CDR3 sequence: CSVEGVVAGRDYEQYF. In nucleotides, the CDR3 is TGCAGCGTTGAAGGGGTTGTAGCGGGACGCGACTACGAGCAGTACTTC.

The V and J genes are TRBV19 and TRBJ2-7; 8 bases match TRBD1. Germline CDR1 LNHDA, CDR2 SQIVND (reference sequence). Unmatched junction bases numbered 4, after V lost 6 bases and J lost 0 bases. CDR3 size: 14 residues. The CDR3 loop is CASRADRDSYEQYF. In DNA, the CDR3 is TGTGCCAGTAGAGCGGACAGGGACTCCTACGAGCAGTACTTC.

Here the CDR3 reads CVEAVSYNEQFF. The CDR3 DNA reads as TGTGTGGAGGCAGTTTCCTACAATGAGCAGTTCTTC. V gene TRBV24-1 combines with J gene TRBJ2-1, with D tentatively TRBD2 (5 bases). The CDR3 length is 12 residues. Germline CDR1 KGHDR, CDR2 SFDVKD.

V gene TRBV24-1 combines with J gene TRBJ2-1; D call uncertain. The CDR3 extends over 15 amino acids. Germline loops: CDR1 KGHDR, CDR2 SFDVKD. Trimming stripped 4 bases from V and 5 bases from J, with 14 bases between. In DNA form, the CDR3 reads TGTGCCACCAGTGACAAACAAAGCTTCCACAATGAGCAGTTCTTC. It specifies CATSDKQSFHNEQFF.

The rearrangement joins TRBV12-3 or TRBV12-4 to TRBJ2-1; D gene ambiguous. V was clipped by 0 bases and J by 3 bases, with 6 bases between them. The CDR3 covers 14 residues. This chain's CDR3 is CASSLAAIYNEQFF. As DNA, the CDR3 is TGTGCCAGCAGTTTAGCGGCGATCTACAATGAGCAGTTCTTC.

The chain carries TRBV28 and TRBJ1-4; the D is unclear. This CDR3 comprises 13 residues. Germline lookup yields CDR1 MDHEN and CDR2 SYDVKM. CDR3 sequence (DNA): TGTGCTATCTCGGGCAGGCCTAATGAAAAACTGTTTTTT. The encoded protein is CAISGRPNEKLFF.

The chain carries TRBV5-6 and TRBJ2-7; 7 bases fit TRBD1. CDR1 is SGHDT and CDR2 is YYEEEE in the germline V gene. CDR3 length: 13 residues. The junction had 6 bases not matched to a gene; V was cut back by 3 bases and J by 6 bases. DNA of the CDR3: TGTGCCAGCAGCTACGAGGGGGCGGGCGAGCAGTACTTC. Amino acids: CASSYEGAGEQYF.

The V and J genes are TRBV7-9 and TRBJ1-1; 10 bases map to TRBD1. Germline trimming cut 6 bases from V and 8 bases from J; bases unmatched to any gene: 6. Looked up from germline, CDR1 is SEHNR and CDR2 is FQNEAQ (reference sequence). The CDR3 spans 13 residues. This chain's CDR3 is CASRSGQGDEAFF. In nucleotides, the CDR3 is TGTGCCAGCAGATCTGGACAGGGGGACGAAGCTTTCTTT.

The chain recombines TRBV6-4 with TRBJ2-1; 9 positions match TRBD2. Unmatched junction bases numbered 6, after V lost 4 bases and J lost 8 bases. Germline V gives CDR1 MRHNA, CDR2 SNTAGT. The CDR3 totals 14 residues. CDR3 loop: CASSAGTSHDEQFF. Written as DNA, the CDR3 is TGTGCCAGCAGTGCCGGGACTAGCCACGATGAGCAGTTCTTC.

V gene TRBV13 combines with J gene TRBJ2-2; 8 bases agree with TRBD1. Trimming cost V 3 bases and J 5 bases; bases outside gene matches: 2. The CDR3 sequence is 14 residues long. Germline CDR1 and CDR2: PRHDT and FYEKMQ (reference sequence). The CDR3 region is CASSFGTGTGELFF. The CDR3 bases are TGTGCCAGCAGCTTCGGGACAGGAACCGGGGAGCTGTTTTTT.

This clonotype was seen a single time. The CDR3: CASSERGRTYRGTDTQYF. CDR3 bases: TGTGCCAGCAGTGAGCGGGGGCGGACCTATAGGGGGACAGATACGCAGTATTTT. This chain connects TRBV27 to TRBJ2-3; 8 positions agree with TRBD2. The CDR3 runs 18 residues. Germline loops: CDR1 MNHEY, CDR2 SMNVEV (reference sequence). With V trimmed by 5 bases and J by 3 bases, 16 bases remained unmatched.

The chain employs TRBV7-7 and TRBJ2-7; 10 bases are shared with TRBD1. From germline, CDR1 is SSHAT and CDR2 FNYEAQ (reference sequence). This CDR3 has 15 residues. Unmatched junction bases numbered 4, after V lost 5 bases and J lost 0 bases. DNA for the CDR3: TGTGCCAGCAGCCCGGGACAGGGGCCCTCCTACGAGCAGTACTTC. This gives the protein CASSPGQGPSYEQYF.

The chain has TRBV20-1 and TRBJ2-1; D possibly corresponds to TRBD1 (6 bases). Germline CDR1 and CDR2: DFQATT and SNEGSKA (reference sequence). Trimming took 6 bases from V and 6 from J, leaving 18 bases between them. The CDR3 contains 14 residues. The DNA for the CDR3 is TGCAGTGCCCGGGGAATCACAGGGTTCAATGAGCAGTTCTTC. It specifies CSARGITGFNEQFF.

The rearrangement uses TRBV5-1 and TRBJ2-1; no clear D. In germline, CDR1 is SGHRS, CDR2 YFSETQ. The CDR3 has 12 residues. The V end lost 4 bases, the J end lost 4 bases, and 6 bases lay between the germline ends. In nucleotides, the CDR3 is TGCGCCAGCAGCCAAACGTACAATGAGCAGTTCTTC. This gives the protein CASSQTYNEQFF.

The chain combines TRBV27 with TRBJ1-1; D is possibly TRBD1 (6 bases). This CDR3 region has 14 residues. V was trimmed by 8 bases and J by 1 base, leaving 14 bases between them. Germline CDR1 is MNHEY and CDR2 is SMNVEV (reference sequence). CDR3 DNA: TGTGCCAGCCGGTACCAGGGGACGAACACTGAAGCTTTCTTT. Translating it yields CASRYQGTNTEAFF.

The CDR3 spells CSVGGPGETQYF. CDR3 DNA: TGCAGCGTTGGGGGACCGGGAGAGACCCAGTACTTC. This rearrangement joins TRBV29-1 to TRBJ2-5; D tentatively fits TRBD1 or TRBD2 (5 bases each). The CDR3 covers 12 residues. Germline CDR1 and CDR2: SQVTM and ANQGSEA. Trimming took 4 bases from V and 4 from J, leaving 10 bases between them.